This section outlines one T cell receptor (beta chain) sequence together with its context. Germline loops: CDR1 KGHSH, CDR2 LQKENI. This CDR3 region has 15 residues. V lost 2 bases to trimming and J lost 1 base, with 11 bases between them. Per the authors' pipeline: Nucleated cell number was recorded as an estimate derived from reference gene primer amplification. The protocol was immunoSEQ multiplex PCR, while the TCRdb copy is restricted to in-frame clones and leaves out a portion. Clone size and the V and J calls come from that table; the DNA yielded D and trimming. The top ten clones hold around 4.7% of a sample with about 220,000 clones, over 80% of them seen once. The sample is drawn from a study of blood T cell repertoires in COVID-19. About the study: Donors in the United States, Italy and Spain gave samples during acute or convalescent COVID-19. T cells, B-cell-depleted T cells, or PBMCs supplied cDNA or gDNA.

Sequencing was performed on peripheral blood. This chain uses TRBV18 with TRBJ1-1, with D maybe TRBD1 (5 bases). The TCR originated in a human donor in a cohort sampled during active COVID-19. The CDR3 coding sequence is TGTGCCAGCTCACCAGGGTGGGGGGGGAACACTGAAGCTTTCTTT. Translating it yields CASSPGWGGNTEAFF.